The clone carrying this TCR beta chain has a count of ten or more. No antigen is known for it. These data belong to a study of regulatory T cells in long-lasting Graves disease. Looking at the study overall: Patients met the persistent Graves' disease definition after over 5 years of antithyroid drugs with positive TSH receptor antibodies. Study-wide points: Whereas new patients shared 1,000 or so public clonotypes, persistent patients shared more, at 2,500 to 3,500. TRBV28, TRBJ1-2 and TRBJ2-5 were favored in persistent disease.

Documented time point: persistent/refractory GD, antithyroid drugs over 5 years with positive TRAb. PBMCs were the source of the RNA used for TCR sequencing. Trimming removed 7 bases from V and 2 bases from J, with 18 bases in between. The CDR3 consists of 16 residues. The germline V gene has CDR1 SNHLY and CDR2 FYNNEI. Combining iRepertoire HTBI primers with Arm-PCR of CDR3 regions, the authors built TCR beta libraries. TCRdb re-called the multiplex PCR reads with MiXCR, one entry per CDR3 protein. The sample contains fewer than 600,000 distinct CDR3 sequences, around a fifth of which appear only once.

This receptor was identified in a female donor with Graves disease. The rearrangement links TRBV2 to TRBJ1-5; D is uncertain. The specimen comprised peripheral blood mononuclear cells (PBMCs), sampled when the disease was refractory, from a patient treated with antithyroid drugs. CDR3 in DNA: TGTGCCAGCACCAGGACCCAGGCCGGGGGCAATCAGCCCCAGCATTTT. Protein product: CASTRTQAGGNQPQHF. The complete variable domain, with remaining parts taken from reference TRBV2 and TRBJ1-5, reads EPEVTQTPSHQVTQMGQEVILRCVPISNHLYFYWYRQILGQKVEFLVSFYNNEISEKSEIFDDQFSVERPDGSNFTLKIRSTKLEDSAMYFCASTRTQAGGNQPQHFGDGTRLSIL.